This TCR beta chain was profiled in a study of EBV T-cell therapy then PD-1 blockade in nasopharyngeal carcinoma (dated by TCRdb to about 2021). About this clone itself: Its specific antigen is unknown. Base qualities are not provided; no much larger clone lies one nucleotide away.

Between the V and J ends, shortened by 4 bases and 4 bases respectively, the junction contains 7 bases. The CDR3 covers 12 residues, taking in both the cysteine and the phenylalanine. The CDR3 DNA has 36 bases and is translated from base 1. CDR1 and CDR2, looked up from the germline V gene (reference sequence), are PRHDT and FYEKMQ. The Qiagen DNeasy Kit was used to extract genomic DNA from the sorted cells. The immunoSEQ platform was used for deep sequencing of the TCR beta chain. In the original analysis: The immunoSEQ Analyzer software was used to analyze the repertoire data. TCRdb's version of the immuneACCESS table is confined to in-frame rearrangements and falls short of the full clone set. An unresolved V gene accounts for under half of the shortfall where checked; the remainder is of unknown origin. That table is the source of V, J and clone size, and D and trimming were worked out from the DNA. This sample comprises under 30,000 clones, approximately 80% of them detected only once. The ten most abundant clones make up over 25% of the sample.

According to the study, the label for this sample's treatment or condition signals: AdE1-LMPpoly-expanded autologous EBV-specific T-cell therapy followed by anti-PD-1 nivolumab. The chain was built from TRBV13 and TRBJ1-2; the D gene is unclear. The sequence came from a man aged 35 to 55 with nasopharyngeal carcinoma. Sequencing was performed on CD8+ T cells from blood, taken around day 65 from a patient whose treatment included autologous EBV-specific T cells and nivolumab. The nucleotide sequence is given as TGTGCCAGCAGCTCGCTCCTCTATGGCTACACCTTC. This translates into CASSSLLYGYTF.